This paragraph reports one T cell receptor (beta chain). Its antigen remains unknown. This sample is part of a study of lymphopenia after photon versus proton radiotherapy. The V end was cut by 1 base, the J end by 2 bases, with 9 bases between. The length of the CDR3 is 14 residues. Germline CDR1 reads SGHTS; CDR2 reads YDEGEE. The repertoire was sequenced with immunoSEQ multiplex PCR; TCRdb's copy has only in-frame clones and lacks some. The sample shows about 29,000 clones, roughly 89% of them seen only once. General study findings and limits: Better survival with proton therapy was suggested as possible, not demonstrated. Larger post-nadir TCR diversity loss correlated inversely with survival in deceased patients.

The chain recombines TRBV5-8 with TRBJ2-5; D remains ambiguous. The sample here was peripheral blood, taken from a patient treated with proton-based radiotherapy. This clonotype was obtained from a woman aged 55-70 years with cholangiocarcinoma. Some clones in this sample may be carry-over from other donors' samples. The CDR3 DNA reads as TGTGCCAGCAGCTTGTCGTATCTTCAAGAGACCCAGTACTTC. Encoded protein: CASSLSYLQETQYF.